This T cell receptor (beta chain) was obtained from a study of identical twins. Findings of the study overall: Twins' surplus sharing was weaker for beta out-of-frame sequences.

With respect to this clonotype: The target antigen is unknown.

All donors were healthy, and all were Caucasian. The CDR3 length is 16 residues. Germline CDR1 SGDLS, CDR2 YYNGEE. Trimming removed 6 bases from V and 5 bases from J; junction bases left unmatched: 14. MiXCR, run by TCRdb on the 5' RACE reads, gives a single entry per CDR3 protein. The table shows roughly 1,500,000 distinct CDR3 sequences, with under 35% occurring only once. V and J are TRBV9 and TRBJ1-5, with TRBD1 matching 7 bases. The sequence came from a newborn girl in good health. The sequenced sample was cord blood. CDR3 sequence reads: CASNHRKGAAHQPQHF. The CDR3 coding sequence is TGTGCCAGCAACCATCGTAAGGGGGCAGCGCATCAGCCCCAGCATTTT.